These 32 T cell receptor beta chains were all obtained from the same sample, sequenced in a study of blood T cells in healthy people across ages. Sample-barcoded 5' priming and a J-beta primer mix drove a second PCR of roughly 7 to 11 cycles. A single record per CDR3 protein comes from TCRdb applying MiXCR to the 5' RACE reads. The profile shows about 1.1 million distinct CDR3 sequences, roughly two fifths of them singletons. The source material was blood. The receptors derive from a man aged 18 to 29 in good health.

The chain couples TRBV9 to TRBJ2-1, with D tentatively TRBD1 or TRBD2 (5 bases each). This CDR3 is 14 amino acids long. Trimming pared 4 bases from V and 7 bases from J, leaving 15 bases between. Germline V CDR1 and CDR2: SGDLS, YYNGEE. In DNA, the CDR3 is TGTGCCAGCAGCATATCCGGGACGGCTAATGAGCAGTTCTTC. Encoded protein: CASSISGTANEQFF.

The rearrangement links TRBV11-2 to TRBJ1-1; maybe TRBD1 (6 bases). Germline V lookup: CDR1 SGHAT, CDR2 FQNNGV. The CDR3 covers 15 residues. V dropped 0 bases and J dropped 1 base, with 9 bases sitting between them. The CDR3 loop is CASSLERDKNTEAFF. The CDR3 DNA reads TGTGCCAGCAGCTTAGAGAGGGACAAGAACACTGAAGCTTTCTTT.

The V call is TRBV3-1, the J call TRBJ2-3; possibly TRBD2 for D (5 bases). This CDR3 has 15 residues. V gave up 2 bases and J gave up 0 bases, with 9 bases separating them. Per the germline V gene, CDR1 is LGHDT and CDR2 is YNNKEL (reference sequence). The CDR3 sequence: CASSQPGFSTDTQYF. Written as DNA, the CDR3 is TGTGCCAGCAGCCAACCGGGATTCAGCACAGATACGCAGTATTTT.

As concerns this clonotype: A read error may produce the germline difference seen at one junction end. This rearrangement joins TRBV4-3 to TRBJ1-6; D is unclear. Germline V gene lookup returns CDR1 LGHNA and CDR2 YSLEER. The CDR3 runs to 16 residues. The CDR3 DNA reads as TGCGCCAGCGGCCAATCGCCCGGGCAGGCCAATTCACCCCTCCACTTT. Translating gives CASGQSPGQANSPLHF.

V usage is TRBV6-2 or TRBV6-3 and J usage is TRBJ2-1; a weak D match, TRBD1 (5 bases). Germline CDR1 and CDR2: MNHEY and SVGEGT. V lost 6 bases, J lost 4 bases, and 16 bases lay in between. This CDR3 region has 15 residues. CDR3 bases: TGTGCCAGCAGGGACAACAGAGCTAGTTACAATGAGCAGTTCTTC. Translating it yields CASRDNRASYNEQFF.

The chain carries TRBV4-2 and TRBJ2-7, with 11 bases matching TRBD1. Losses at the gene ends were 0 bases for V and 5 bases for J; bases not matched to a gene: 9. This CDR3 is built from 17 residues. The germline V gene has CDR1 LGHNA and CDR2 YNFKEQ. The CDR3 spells CASSQEKSDRGLNEQYF. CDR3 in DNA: TGTGCCAGCAGCCAAGAGAAGTCGGACAGGGGGCTCAACGAGCAGTACTTC.

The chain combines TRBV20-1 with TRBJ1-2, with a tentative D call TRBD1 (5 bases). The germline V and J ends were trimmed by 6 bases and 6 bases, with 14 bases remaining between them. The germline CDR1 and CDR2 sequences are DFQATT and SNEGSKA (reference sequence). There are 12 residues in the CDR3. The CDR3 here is CSATGGGHGYTF. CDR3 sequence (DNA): TGCAGTGCAACGGGGGGAGGGCATGGCTACACCTTC.

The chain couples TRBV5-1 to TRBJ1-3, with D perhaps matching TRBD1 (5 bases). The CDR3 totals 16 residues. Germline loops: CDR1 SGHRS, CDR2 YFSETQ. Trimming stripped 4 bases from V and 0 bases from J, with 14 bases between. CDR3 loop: CASSRWDATSGNTIYF. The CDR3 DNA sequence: TGCGCCAGCAGCAGGTGGGACGCAACCTCTGGAAACACCATATATTTT.

The chain's CDR3 is CASSDRYGELFF. DNA of the CDR3: TGTGCCAGCAGCGATAGATACGGGGAGCTGTTTTTT. The chain is built from TRBV7-3 and TRBJ2-2; D call uncertain. Trimming removed 5 bases at V and 7 bases at J, with 8 bases between. CDR1 is SGHTA and CDR2 is FQGTGA in the germline V gene. The CDR3 length is 12 residues. The full variable domain, rest sourced from reference TRBV7-3 and TRBJ2-2, is GAGVSQTPSNKVTEKGKYVELRCDPISGHTALYWYRQSLGQGPEFLIYFQGTGAADDSGLPNDRFFAVRPEGSVSTLKIQRTERGDSAVYLCASSDRYGELFFGEGSRLTVL.

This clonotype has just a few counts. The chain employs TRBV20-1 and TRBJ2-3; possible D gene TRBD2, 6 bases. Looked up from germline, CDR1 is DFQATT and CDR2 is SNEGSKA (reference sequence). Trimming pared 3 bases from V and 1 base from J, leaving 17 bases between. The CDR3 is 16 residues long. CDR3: CSARGLARGGTDTQYF. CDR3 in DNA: TGCAGTGCTAGGGGCCTAGCGCGGGGAGGCACAGATACGCAGTATTTT.

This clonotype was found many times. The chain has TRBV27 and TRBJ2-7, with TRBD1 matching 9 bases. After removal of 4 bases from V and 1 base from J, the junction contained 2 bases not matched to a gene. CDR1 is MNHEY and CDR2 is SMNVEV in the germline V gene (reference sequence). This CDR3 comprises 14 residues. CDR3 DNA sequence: TGTGCCAGCAGTTACGGGACAGGGTCCTACGAGCAGTACTTC. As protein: CASSYGTGSYEQYF.

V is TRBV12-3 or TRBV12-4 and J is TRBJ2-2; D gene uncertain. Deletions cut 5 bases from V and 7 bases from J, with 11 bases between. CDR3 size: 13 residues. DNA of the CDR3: TGTGCCAGCAGTACTAACGTCGTCGGGGAGCTGTTTTTT. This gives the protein CASSTNVVGELFF.

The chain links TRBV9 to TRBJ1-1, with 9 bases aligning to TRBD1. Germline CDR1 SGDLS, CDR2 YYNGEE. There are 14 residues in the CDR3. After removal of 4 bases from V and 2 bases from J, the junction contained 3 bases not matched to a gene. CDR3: CASSITGGNTEAFF. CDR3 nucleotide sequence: TGTGCCAGCAGCATTACAGGGGGCAACACTGAAGCTTTCTTT. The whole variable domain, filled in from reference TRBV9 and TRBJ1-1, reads DSGVTQTPKHLITATGQRVTLRCSPRSGDLSVYWYQQSLDQGLQFLIQYYNGEERAKGNILERFSAQQFPDLHSELNLSSLELGDSALYFCASSITGGNTEAFFGQGTRLTVV.

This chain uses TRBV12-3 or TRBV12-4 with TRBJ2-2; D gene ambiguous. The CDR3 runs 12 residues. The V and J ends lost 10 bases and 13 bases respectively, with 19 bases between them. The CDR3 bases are TGTGCCACTAATCCCCGAGTGGGATTGCTGTTTTTT. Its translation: CATNPRVGLLFF.

CDR3 in amino acids: CSAKKGVNTEAFF. The DNA of the CDR3 is TGCAGTGCCAAAAAGGGCGTGAACACTGAAGCTTTCTTT. The chain uses TRBV20-1 and TRBJ1-1, with D unclear. CDR3 length: 13 amino acids. V was shortened by 6 bases and J by 0 bases, with 11 bases between the two germline ends. The germline CDR1 and CDR2 sequences are DFQATT and SNEGSKA (reference sequence).

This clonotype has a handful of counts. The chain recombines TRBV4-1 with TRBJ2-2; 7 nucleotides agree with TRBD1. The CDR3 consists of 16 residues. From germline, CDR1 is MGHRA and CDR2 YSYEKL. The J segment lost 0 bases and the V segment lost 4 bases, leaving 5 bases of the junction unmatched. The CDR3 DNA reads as TGCGCCAGCAGCCTACAGGGGTTATCGAACACCGGGGAGCTGTTTTTT. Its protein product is CASSLQGLSNTGELFF.

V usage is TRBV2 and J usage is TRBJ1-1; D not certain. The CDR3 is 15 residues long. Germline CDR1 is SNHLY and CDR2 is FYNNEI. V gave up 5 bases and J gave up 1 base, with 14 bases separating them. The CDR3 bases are TGTGCCAGCAGTACCAAGTGGGTGGGGAACACTGAAGCTTTCTTT. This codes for CASSTKWVGNTEAFF.

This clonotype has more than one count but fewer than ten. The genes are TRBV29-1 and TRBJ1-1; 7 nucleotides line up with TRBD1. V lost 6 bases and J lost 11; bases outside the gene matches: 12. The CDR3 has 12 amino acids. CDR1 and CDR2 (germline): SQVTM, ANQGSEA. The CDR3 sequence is CSVGDRVGGAFF. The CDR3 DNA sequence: TGCAGCGTCGGAGACAGGGTCGGGGGTGCTTTCTTT. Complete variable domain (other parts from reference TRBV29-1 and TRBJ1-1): SAVISQKPSRDICQRGTSLTIQCQVDSQVTMMFWYRQQPGQSLTLIATANQGSEATYESGFVIDKFPISRPNLTFSTLTVSNMSPEDSSIYLCSVGDRVGGAFFGQGTRLTVV.

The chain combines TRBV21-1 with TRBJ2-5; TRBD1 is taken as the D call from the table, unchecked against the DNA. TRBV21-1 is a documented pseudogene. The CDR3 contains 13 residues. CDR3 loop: CASSSRPGQGSYF. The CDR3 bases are TGTGCCAGCAGCAGCCGCCCGGGACAGGGATCGTACTTC.

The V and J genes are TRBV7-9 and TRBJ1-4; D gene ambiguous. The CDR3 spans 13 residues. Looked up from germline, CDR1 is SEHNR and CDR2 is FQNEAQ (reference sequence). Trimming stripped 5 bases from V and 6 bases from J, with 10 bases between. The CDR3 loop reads CASSPLRHEKLFF. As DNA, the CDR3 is TGTGCCAGCAGCCCCCTCCGGCATGAAAAACTGTTTTTT. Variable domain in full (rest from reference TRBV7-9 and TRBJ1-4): DTGVSQNPRHKITKRGQNVTFRCDPISEHNRLYWYRQTLGQGPEFLTYFQNEAQLEKSRLLSDRFSAERPKGSFSTLEIQRTEQGDSAMYLCASSPLRHEKLFFGSGTQLSVL.

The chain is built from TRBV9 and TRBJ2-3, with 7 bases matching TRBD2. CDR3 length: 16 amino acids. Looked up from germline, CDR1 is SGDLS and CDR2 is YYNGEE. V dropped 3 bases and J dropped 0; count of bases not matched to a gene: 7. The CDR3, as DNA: TGTGCCAGCAGCGCCCTAGCGGTGGGAAGCACAGATACGCAGTATTTT. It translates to CASSALAVGSTDTQYF. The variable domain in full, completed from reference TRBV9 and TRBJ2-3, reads DSGVTQTPKHLITATGQRVTLRCSPRSGDLSVYWYQQSLDQGLQFLIQYYNGEERAKGNILERFSAQQFPDLHSELNLSSLELGDSALYFCASSALAVGSTDTQYFGPGTRLTVL.

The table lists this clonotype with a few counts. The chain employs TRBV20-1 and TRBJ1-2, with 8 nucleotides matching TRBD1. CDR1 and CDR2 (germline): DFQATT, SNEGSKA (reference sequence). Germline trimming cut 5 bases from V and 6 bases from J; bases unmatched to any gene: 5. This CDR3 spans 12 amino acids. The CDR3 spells CSASRGQDGYTF. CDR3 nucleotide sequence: TGCAGTGCTTCCCGGGGACAGGATGGCTACACCTTC.

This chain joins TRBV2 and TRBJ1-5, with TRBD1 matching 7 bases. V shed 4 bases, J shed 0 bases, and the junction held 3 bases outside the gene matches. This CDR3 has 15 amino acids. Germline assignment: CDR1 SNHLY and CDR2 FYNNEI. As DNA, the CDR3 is TGTGCCAGCAGTGCCGGGACAGATAGCAATCAGCCCCAGCATTTT. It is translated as CASSAGTDSNQPQHF.

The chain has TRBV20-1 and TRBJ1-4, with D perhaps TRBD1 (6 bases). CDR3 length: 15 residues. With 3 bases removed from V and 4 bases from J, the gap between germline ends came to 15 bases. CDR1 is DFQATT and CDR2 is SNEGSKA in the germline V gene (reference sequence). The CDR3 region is CSARIRTANNEKLFF. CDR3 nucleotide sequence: TGCAGTGCTAGGATACGGACAGCTAATAATGAAAAACTGTTTTTT.

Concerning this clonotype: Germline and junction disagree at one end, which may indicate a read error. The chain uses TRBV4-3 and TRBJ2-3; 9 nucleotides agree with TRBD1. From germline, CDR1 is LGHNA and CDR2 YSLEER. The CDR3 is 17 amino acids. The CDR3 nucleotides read TGCGCCAGCAGCCAAGATGGGACAGGGCTAATCACAGATACGCGGTATTTT. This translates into CASSQDGTGLITDTRYF.

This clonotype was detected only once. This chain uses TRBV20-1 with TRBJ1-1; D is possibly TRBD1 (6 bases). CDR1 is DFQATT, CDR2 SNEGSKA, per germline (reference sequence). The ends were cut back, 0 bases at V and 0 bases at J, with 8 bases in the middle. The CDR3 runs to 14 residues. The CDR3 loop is CSARERTVNTEAFF. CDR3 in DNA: TGCAGTGCTAGAGAAAGGACAGTGAACACTGAAGCTTTCTTT.

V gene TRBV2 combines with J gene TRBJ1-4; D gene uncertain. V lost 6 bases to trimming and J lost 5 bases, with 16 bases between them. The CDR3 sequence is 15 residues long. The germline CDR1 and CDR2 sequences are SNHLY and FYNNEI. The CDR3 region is CASSQGRNSNEKLFF. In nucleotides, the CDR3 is TGTGCCAGCAGCCAAGGACGGAACTCAAATGAAAAACTGTTTTTT.

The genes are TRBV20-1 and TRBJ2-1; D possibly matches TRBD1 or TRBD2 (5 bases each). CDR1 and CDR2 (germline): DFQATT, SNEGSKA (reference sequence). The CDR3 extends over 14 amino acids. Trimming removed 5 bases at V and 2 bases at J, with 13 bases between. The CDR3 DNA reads TGCAGTGCTCACCGGGACGAGACCTACAATGAGCAGTTCTTC. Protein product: CSAHRDETYNEQFF.

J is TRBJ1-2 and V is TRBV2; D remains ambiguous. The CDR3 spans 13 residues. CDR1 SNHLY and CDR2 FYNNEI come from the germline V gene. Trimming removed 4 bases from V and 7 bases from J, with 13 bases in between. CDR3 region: CASSAYRGIGYTF. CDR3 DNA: TGTGCCAGCAGTGCATATCGAGGGATTGGCTACACCTTC.

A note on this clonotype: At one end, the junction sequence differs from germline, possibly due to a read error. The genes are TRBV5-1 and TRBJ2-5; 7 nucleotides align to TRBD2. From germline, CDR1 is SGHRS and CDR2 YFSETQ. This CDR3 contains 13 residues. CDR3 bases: TGCGTCAGCAGCTTCGGGGAGGGTAGGGAGCAGTACTTC. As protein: CVSSFGEGREQYF.

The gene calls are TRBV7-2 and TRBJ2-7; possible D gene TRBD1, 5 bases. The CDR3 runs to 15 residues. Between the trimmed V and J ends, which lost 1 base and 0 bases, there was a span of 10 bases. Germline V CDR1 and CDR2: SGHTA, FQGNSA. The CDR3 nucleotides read TGTGCCAGCAGCTTAGAAGGGGCCTTCTCCTACGAGCAGTACTTC. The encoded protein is CASSLEGAFSYEQYF.

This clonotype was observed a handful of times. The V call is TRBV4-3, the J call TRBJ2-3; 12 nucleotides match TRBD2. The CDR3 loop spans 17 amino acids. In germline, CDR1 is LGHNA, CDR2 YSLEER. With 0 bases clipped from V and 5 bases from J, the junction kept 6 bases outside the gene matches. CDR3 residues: CASSQEASGGAGDTQYF. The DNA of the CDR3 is TGCGCCAGCAGCCAAGAGGCTAGCGGGGGGGCTGGAGATACGCAGTATTTT.